The entry below gives a single T cell receptor (beta chain) sequence along with its context. The junction and the germline gene differ at one end; a read error may be behind it. These data originate in a study of blood T cell repertoires in COVID-19. The table came from immunoSEQ multiplex PCR; TCRdb's copy has only in-frame clones and leaves some out. The table shows about 120,000 clones, with roughly 86% occurring only once. The sequence derives from a man aged 35-49 years with acute or convalescent COVID-19. The sequenced sample was peripheral blood.

The CDR3 region has the DNA TGTGCCAGCAGCTTCCCCTCCTATGATTCACCCCTCCACTTT. The encoded protein is CASSFPSYDSPLHF. V usage is TRBV7-9 and J usage is TRBJ1-6; unclear D gene. CDR1 and CDR2 from the germline V gene are SEHNR and FQNEAQ (reference sequence). The CDR3 consists of 14 residues.